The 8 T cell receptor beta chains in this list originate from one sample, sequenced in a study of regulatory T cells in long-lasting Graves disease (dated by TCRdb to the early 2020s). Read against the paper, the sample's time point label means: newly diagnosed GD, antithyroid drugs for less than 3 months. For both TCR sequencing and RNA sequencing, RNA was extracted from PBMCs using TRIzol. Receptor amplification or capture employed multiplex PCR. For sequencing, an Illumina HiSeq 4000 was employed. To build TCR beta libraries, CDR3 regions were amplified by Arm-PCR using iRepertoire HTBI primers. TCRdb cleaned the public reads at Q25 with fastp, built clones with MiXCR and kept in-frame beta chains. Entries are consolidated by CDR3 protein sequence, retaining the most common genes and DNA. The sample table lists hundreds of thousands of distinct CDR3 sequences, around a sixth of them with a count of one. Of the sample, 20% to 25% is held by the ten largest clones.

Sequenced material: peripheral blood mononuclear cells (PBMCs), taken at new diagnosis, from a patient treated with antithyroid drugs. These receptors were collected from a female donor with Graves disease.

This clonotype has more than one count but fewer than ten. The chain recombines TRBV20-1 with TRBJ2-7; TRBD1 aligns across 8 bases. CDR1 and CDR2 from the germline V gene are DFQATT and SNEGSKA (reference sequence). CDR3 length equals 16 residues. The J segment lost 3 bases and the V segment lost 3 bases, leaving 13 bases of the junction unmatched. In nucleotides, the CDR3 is TGCAGTGCTAGTGGACGGGGACAGGAAGAAGTCTACGAGCAGTACTTC. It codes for CSASGRGQEEVYEQYF.

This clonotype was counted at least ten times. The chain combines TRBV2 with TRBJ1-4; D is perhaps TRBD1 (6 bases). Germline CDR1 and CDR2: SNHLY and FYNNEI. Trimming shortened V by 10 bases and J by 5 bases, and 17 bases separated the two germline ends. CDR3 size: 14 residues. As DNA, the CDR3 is TGTGCCAACAGGTACGGACAGAAGAATGAAAAACTGTTTTTT. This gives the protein CANRYGQKNEKLFF.

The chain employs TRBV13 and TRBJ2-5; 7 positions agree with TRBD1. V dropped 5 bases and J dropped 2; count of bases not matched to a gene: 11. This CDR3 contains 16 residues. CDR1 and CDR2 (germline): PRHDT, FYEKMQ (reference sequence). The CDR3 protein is CASSPTSRGQQETQYF. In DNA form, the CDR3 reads TGTGCCAGCAGCCCAACCTCCAGGGGACAGCAAGAGACCCAGTACTTC.

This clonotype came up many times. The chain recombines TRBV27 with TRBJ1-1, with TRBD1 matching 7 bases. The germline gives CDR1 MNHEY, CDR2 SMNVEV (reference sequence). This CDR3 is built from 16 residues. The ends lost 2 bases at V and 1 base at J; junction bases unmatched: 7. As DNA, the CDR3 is TGTGCCAGCAGTTTACGGCCAGGGGGTCAGAACACTGAAGCTTTCTTT. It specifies CASSLRPGGQNTEAFF.

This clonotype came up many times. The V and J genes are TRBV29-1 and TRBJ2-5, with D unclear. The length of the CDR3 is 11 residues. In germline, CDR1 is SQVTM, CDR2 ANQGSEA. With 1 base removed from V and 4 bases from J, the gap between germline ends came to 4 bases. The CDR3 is CSVEGVETQYF. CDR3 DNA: TGCAGCGTTGAAGGGGTAGAGACCCAGTACTTC.

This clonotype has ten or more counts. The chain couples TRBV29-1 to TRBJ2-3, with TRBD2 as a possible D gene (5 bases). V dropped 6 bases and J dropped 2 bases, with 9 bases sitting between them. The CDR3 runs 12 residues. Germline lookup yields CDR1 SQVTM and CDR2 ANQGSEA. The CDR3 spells CSVGGSTDTQYF. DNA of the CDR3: TGCAGCGTCGGAGGATCCACAGATACGCAGTATTTT.

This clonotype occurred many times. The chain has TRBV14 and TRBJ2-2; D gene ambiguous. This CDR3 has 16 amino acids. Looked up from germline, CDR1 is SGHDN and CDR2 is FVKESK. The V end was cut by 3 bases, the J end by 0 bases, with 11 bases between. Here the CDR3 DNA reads TGTGCCAGCAGCCACAGAGACACGGCGAACACCGGGGAGCTGTTTTTT. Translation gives CASSHRDTANTGELFF. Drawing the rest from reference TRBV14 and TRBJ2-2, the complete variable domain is EAGVTQFPSHSVIEKGQTVTLRCDPISGHDNLYWYRRVMGKEIKFLLHFVKESKQDESGMPNNRFLAERTGGTYSTLKVQPAELEDSGVYFCASSHRDTANTGELFFGEGSRLTVL.

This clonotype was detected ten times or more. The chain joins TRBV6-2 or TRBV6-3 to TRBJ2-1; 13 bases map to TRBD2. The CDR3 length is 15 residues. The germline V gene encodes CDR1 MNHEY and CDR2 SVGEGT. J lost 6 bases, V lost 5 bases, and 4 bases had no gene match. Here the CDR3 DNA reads TGTGCCAGCAGTCCTACTAGCGGGGGGGTCAATGAGCAGTTCTTC. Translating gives CASSPTSGGVNEQFF.